The 10 T cell receptor beta chains in this list originate from one sample, sequenced in a study of graft-versus-host responses after intestinal transplantation. TCRdb's copy holds only in-frame clones and misses some; the assay was immunoSEQ multiplex PCR. Among 35,000 to 45,000 clones listed, approximately 95% were seen once. The specimen comprised PBMCs, sampled around 720 days after intestinal transplantation. The receptors here all came from a human patient who received an intestinal transplant, so some T cells may come from the graft donor.

The gene calls are TRBV4-2 and TRBJ1-1; no clear D gene. The V gene lost 4 bases and the J gene lost 8 bases, with 11 bases spanning the gap. Germline assignment: CDR1 LGHNA and CDR2 YNFKEQ. The CDR3 loop spans 12 amino acids. The CDR3 DNA follows: TGTGCCAGCAGCCTCCCTGGCGGGGAAGCTTTCTTT. Translation: CASSLPGGEAFF.

The genes are TRBV6-5 and TRBJ2-7, with 7 bases identical to TRBD2. Germline CDR1 reads MNHEY; CDR2 reads SVGAGI. The V and J ends lost 2 bases and 7 bases, in that order; junction bases with no gene match: 11. The CDR3 is 15 residues long. CDR3: CASSYEAGLFREQYF. The CDR3 DNA reads TGTGCCAGCAGTTACGAAGCGGGACTGTTCCGGGAGCAGTACTTC.

This clone has just one count. The chain carries TRBV6-1 and TRBJ2-3, with TRBD2 as a possible D gene (5 bases). The CDR3 loop spans 13 amino acids. The germline V gene has CDR1 MNHNS and CDR2 SASEGT. The V and J ends lost 3 bases and 6 bases respectively, with 10 bases between them. This chain's CDR3 is CASSDGPGDTQYF. The CDR3 nucleotides read TGTGCCAGCAGTGACGGTCCGGGGGATACGCAGTATTTT.

The chain carries TRBV27 and TRBJ1-5; D might be TRBD1 (5 bases). The V end lost 3 bases, the J end lost 4 bases, and 10 bases lay between the germline ends. Germline loops: CDR1 MNHEY, CDR2 SMNVEV (reference sequence). CDR3 length equals 14 residues. DNA of the CDR3: TGTGCCAGCAGTTTCCAGGGTACTAATCAGCCCCAGCATTTT. Residues: CASSFQGTNQPQHF.

The gene calls are TRBV28 and TRBJ1-1; maybe TRBD1 (6 bases). Trimming pared 7 bases from V and 0 bases from J, leaving 15 bases between. This CDR3 contains 15 residues. Germline loops: CDR1 MDHEN, CDR2 SYDVKM. CDR3 amino acids: CASKTGGVLNTEAFF. CDR3 bases: TGTGCCAGCAAGACAGGAGGGGTTCTGAACACTGAAGCTTTCTTT.

This chain connects TRBV6-5 to TRBJ2-7; D may be TRBD1 or TRBD2 (5 bases each). Looked up from germline, CDR1 is MNHEY and CDR2 is SVGAGI. Trimming took off 0 bases at V and 6 bases at J, with 9 bases between the two ends. The CDR3 length is 13 residues. The CDR3 bases are TGTGCCAGCAGTTACTCGAACGGGGCCGAGCAGTACTTC. As protein: CASSYSNGAEQYF.

The chain couples TRBV10-2 to TRBJ2-1, with 7 bases fitting TRBD2. With 8 bases clipped from V and 2 bases from J, the junction kept 9 bases outside the gene matches. Per the germline V gene, CDR1 is WSHSY and CDR2 is SAAADI. This CDR3 is 15 amino acids long. The CDR3 coding sequence is TGCGCCAGCCGGACTAGAAACGACCCCTACAATGAGCAGTTCTTC. Translating it yields CASRTRNDPYNEQFF.

Comment on this clone: At one of its ends the junction is not consistent with the germline gene, which may arise from a read error. The chain joins TRBV20-1 to TRBJ2-7, with no clear D. The CDR3 length is 11 residues. CDR1 DFQATT and CDR2 SNEGSKA come from the germline V gene (reference sequence). This CDR3 is CSASNSNEQYF. CDR3 DNA: TGCAGTGCTAGTAACTCCAACGAGCAGTACTTC.

The chain uses TRBV5-6 and TRBJ1-5; 9 bases align to TRBD1. The CDR3 has 16 residues. After removal of 2 bases from V and 1 base from J, the junction contained 4 bases not matched to a gene. Per germline, CDR1 SGHDT and CDR2 YYEEEE. The chain's CDR3 is CASSFGQGMSNQPQHF. Written as DNA, the CDR3 is TGTGCCAGCAGCTTCGGACAGGGGATGAGCAATCAGCCCCAGCATTTT. The complete variable domain, with remaining parts taken from reference TRBV5-6 and TRBJ1-5, reads DAGVTQSPTHLIKTRGQQVTLRCSPKSGHDTVSWYQQALGQGPQFIFQYYEEEERQRGNFPDRFSGHQFPNYSSELNVNALLLGDSALYLCASSFGQGMSNQPQHFGDGTRLSIL.

The chain has TRBV28 and TRBJ2-3; D not resolved. V lost 4 bases and J lost 6, with 20 bases in between. Germline CDR1 reads MDHEN; CDR2 reads SYDVKM. This CDR3 is 16 amino acids long. The CDR3: CASSSDGREGWDTQYF. Here the CDR3 DNA reads TGTGCCAGCAGTTCAGACGGGCGTGAAGGGTGGGATACGCAGTATTTT.